These 15 T cell receptor beta chains were sequenced from one sample in a study of T cell changes during pregnancy in multiple sclerosis. Clones were read by immunoSEQ multiplex PCR, and TCRdb kept only the in-frame ones, dropping some. Among fewer than 40,000 clones listed, about nine tenths were seen once. Specimen: CD8+ T cells from peripheral blood mononuclear cells, collected before pregnancy. The receptors were gathered from a female donor with multiple sclerosis, enrolled in a pregnancy study.

The chain joins TRBV6-1 to TRBJ1-5, with 7 bases aligning to TRBD1. The length of the CDR3 is 15 residues. The germline V gene encodes CDR1 MNHNS and CDR2 SASEGT. V trimming: 2 bases; J trimming: 7 bases; junction bases outside the gene matches: 8. The DNA of the CDR3 is TGTGCCAGCAGTGAACTAAGTTCAGGGGGACAGCCCCAGCATTTT. Translating gives CASSELSSGGQPQHF.

This chain joins TRBV4-3 and TRBJ2-3; perhaps TRBD1 as D (7 bases). With 1 base removed from V and 4 bases from J, the gap between germline ends came to 15 bases. CDR3 size: 16 residues. In germline, CDR1 is LGHNA, CDR2 YSLEER. Here the CDR3 DNA reads TGCGCCAGCAGCCAAGTCGGCAGGGGGGTTGCAGATACGCAGTATTTT. It specifies CASSQVGRGVADTQYF.

The gene calls are TRBV7-8 and TRBJ2-2; 9 bases align to TRBD1. Germline V lookup: CDR1 SGHVS, CDR2 FQNEAQ. The CDR3 spans 16 residues. The CDR3 region is CLSEQGATALGAELFF. The CDR3 coding sequence is TGTCTATCAGAACAGGGGGCCACCGCTCTGGGCGCGGAGCTGTTTTTT.

The chain recombines TRBV7-8 with TRBJ2-1; TRBD2 matches 8 bases. Germline trimming cut 2 bases from V and 0 bases from J; bases unmatched to any gene: 12. The CDR3 loop spans 19 amino acids. CDR1 and CDR2 (germline): SGHVS, FQNEAQ. CDR3: CASSLSSGGPQSSYNEQFF. CDR3 sequence (DNA): TGTGCCAGCAGCTTAAGCTCGGGAGGGCCTCAAAGCTCCTACAATGAGCAGTTCTTC.

In its sample, this clone was seen once. Written as DNA, the CDR3 is TGTGCCAGTAGAAACAAAGGGGGTTACGAGCAGTACTTC. The encoded protein is CASRNKGGYEQYF. The genes are TRBV19 and TRBJ2-7, with D possibly matching TRBD1 (6 bases). The CDR3 length is 13 residues. V was pared by 6 bases and J by 4 bases, with 13 bases between. Germline CDR1 is LNHDA and CDR2 is SQIVND (reference sequence).

This clone was observed many times. The chain couples TRBV6-1 to TRBJ1-5, with TRBD1 matching 7 bases. Trimming cost V 1 base and J 2 bases; bases outside gene matches: 5. Per the germline V gene, CDR1 is MNHNS and CDR2 is SASEGT. The CDR3 totals 16 residues. The CDR3 bases are TGTGCCAGCAGTGAAGGACAGGGCCCGGGCAATCAGCCCCAGCATTTT. Its protein product is CASSEGQGPGNQPQHF.

This clone has a single count. This chain connects TRBV19 to TRBJ1-5; D unclear. From germline, CDR1 is LNHDA and CDR2 SQIVND (reference sequence). Trimming took off 8 bases at V and 2 bases at J, with 7 bases between the two ends. CDR3 length: 12 amino acids. The CDR3 bases are TGTGCCAGTGAAGAGGGCAATCAGCCCCAGCATTTT. Translating it yields CASEEGNQPQHF.

V usage is TRBV7-3 and J usage is TRBJ2-3; TRBD2 is a possible D gene (5 bases). Germline CDR1 is SGHTA and CDR2 is FQGTGA. Trimming stripped 4 bases from V and 7 bases from J, with 12 bases between. This CDR3 is built from 13 residues. CDR3 sequence (DNA): TGTGCCAGCAGCTGGACTGCGTCAAATACGCAGTATTTT. Encoded protein: CASSWTASNTQYF. Using reference TRBV7-3 and TRBJ2-3 for the parts outside the CDR3, the full variable domain is GAGVSQTPSNKVTEKGKYVELRCDPISGHTALYWYRQSLGQGPEFLIYFQGTGAADDSGLPNDRFFAVRPEGSVSTLKIQRTERGDSAVYLCASSWTASNTQYFGPGTRLTVL.

This clone is a singleton in its sample. CDR3 sequence (DNA): TGTGCCAGTAGTCCCGGGGGGCCTGAAGCTTTCTTT. Its protein is CASSPGGPEAFF. The chain is built from TRBV19 and TRBJ1-1; a possible D gene is TRBD1 (6 bases). CDR1 and CDR2 from the germline V gene are LNHDA and SQIVND (reference sequence). This CDR3 spans 12 amino acids. V was shortened by 5 bases and J by 6 bases, with 10 bases between the two germline ends.

The gene calls are TRBV5-6 and TRBJ2-2; D may be TRBD1 (5 bases). Germline CDR1 and CDR2: SGHDT and YYEEEE. The CDR3 runs 14 residues. Trimming took off 4 bases at V and 6 bases at J, with 13 bases between the two ends. The chain's CDR3 is CASSGQGWAGELFF. CDR3 bases: TGTGCCAGCAGCGGTCAGGGTTGGGCCGGGGAGCTGTTTTTT.

The V gene is TRBV6-5, the J gene TRBJ2-1, with D uncertain. The V gene's germline CDR1 is MNHEY and CDR2 SVGAGI. The V end was cut by 4 bases, the J end by 8 bases, with 21 bases between. The CDR3 is 16 residues long. For the CDR3, the DNA is TGTGCCAGCAGTTGGATTGGAGAAGATACCCGCCATGAGCAGTTCTTC. It is translated as CASSWIGEDTRHEQFF.

The chain recombines TRBV7-9 with TRBJ1-2; D gene ambiguous. Deletions cut 1 base from V and 0 bases from J, with 9 bases between. This CDR3 is built from 15 residues. Germline values: CDR1 SEHNR, CDR2 FQNEAQ (reference sequence). The CDR3 DNA reads TGTGCCAGCAGCTTAGAAATATTAGCTAACTATGGCTACACCTTC. This sequence encodes CASSLEILANYGYTF.

The chain has TRBV5-4 and TRBJ2-7; tentatively, D is TRBD1 (6 bases). The V end was cut by 2 bases, the J end by 4 bases, with 19 bases between. The CDR3 totals 16 residues. CDR1 and CDR2 from the germline V gene are SGHNT and YYREEE (reference sequence). In nucleotides, the CDR3 is TGTGCCAGCAGCTTCCCTCATTCAATACAGGGATACGAGCAGTACTTC. Protein: CASSFPHSIQGYEQYF.

J is TRBJ2-1 and V is TRBV29-1; 7 nucleotides align to TRBD1. The junction had 9 bases not matched to a gene; V was cut back by 6 bases and J by 10 bases. From germline, CDR1 is SQVTM and CDR2 ANQGSEA. This CDR3 has 12 residues. The CDR3 loop is CSVMTGIGEQFF. In nucleotides, the CDR3 is TGCAGCGTCATGACAGGGATCGGCGAGCAGTTCTTC.

V gene TRBV5-1 combines with J gene TRBJ1-1, with D possibly being TRBD1 (6 bases). The germline gives CDR1 SGHRS, CDR2 YFSETQ. Deletions cut 0 bases from V and 0 bases from J, with 21 bases between. This CDR3 has 19 residues. The DNA for the CDR3 is TGCGCCAGCAGCTTGGCCTATTCCCCAGGGGTCGGGATGAACACTGAAGCTTTCTTT. Its translation is CASSLAYSPGVGMNTEAFF.